Following are 12 T cell receptor beta chains from one sample sequenced in a study of blood T cell repertoires in COVID-19. Generated by immunoSEQ multiplex PCR, the TCRdb table keeps only in-frame clones and is missing some. This sample has 200,000 to 250,000 clones, with about nine tenths found just once. Sequenced material: peripheral blood. The receptors come from an older woman with acute or convalescent COVID-19.

The V gene is TRBV2, the J gene TRBJ2-5, with 7 positions matching TRBD2. The germline V gene encodes CDR1 SNHLY and CDR2 FYNNEI. J gave up 1 base and V 8 bases, and 7 bases lay outside the gene matches. This CDR3 spans 14 amino acids. CDR3 sequence: CASCWGGTQETQYF. Written as DNA, the CDR3 is TGTGCCAGCTGTTGGGGGGGAACCCAAGAGACCCAGTACTTC.

The gene calls are TRBV30 and TRBJ2-7; 9 bases match TRBD1. V was clipped by 3 bases and J by 6 bases; unmatched bases: 6. CDR1 and CDR2 (germline): GTSNPN, SVGIG (reference sequence). The CDR3 consists of 13 residues. The chain's CDR3 is CAWRNRGLGEQYF. CDR3 sequence (DNA): TGTGCCTGGAGGAACAGGGGGCTTGGCGAGCAGTACTTC.

The chain couples TRBV12-3 or TRBV12-4 to TRBJ1-1; D possibly corresponds to TRBD1 (5 bases). The CDR3 loop spans 11 amino acids. Trimming took off 6 bases at V and 8 bases at J, with 10 bases between the two ends. The CDR3 protein is CASRQGLEAFF. CDR3 DNA sequence: TGTGCCAGCAGGCAGGGATTGGAAGCTTTCTTT.

The chain couples TRBV5-1 to TRBJ1-4; the match to TRBD1 covers 7 bases. The ends lost 4 bases at V and 0 bases at J; junction bases unmatched: 3. Per germline, CDR1 SGHRS and CDR2 YFSETQ. This CDR3 is 15 amino acids long. The CDR3 nucleotides read TGCGCCAGCAGCAATACAGGGGCAACTAATGAAAAACTGTTTTTT. Translating gives CASSNTGATNEKLFF.

The V and J genes are TRBV28 and TRBJ2-7; 14 bases match TRBD2. CDR1 MDHEN and CDR2 SYDVKM come from the germline V gene. The length of the CDR3 is 15 residues. Unmatched junction bases numbered 5, after V lost 8 bases and J lost 2 bases. DNA for the CDR3: TGTGCCAGCCGACTAGCGGGAGGGAGCACCTACGAGCAGTACTTC. The encoded protein is CASRLAGGSTYEQYF.

The genes are TRBV3-1 (or the pseudogene TRBV3-2) and TRBJ2-7, with TRBD1 identical over 9 bases. V dropped 1 base and J dropped 3; count of bases not matched to a gene: 10. The germline gives CDR1 LGHDT, CDR2 YNNKEL (reference sequence). The CDR3 is made up of 17 amino acids. The CDR3 region has the DNA TGTGCCAGCAGCCAAGCACAGGCGGGACAGGGATTCTACGAGCAGTACTTC. As protein: CASSQAQAGQGFYEQYF.

This clone has more than one count but fewer than ten. The V call is TRBV6-5, the J call TRBJ1-1; D ambiguous. The CDR3 contains 15 residues. In germline, CDR1 is MNHEY, CDR2 SVGAGI. The V gene lost 0 bases and the J gene lost 4 bases, with 12 bases spanning the gap. CDR3 region: CASSYSSGIITEAFF. CDR3 nucleotide sequence: TGTGCCAGCAGTTACTCCTCCGGGATTATCACTGAAGCTTTCTTT.

The chain carries TRBV19 and TRBJ1-5; tentative D call: TRBD1 (5 bases). With 3 bases removed from V and 4 bases from J, the gap between germline ends came to 13 bases. Germline V gene lookup returns CDR1 LNHDA and CDR2 SQIVND (reference sequence). CDR3 length equals 15 residues. CDR3 coding DNA: TGTGCCAGTAGTATCCAGGGCCTGGGGAATCAGCCCCAGCATTTT. The encoded protein is CASSIQGLGNQPQHF.

The V call is TRBV7-9, the J call TRBJ2-3, with 9 bases identical to TRBD2. This CDR3 is 15 amino acids long. Germline assignment: CDR1 SEHNR and CDR2 FQNEAQ (reference sequence). V lost 2 bases to trimming and J lost 9 bases; unmatched junction nucleotides: 9. The CDR3 spells CASSLTSAGTSTQYF. CDR3 DNA: TGTGCCAGCAGCTTAACTTCAGCCGGGACTAGCACGCAGTATTTT.

The J gene is TRBJ2-3, the V gene TRBV5-1; the D gene is possibly TRBD1 (6 bases). Germline CDR1 is SGHRS and CDR2 is YFSETQ. The V and J ends lost 0 bases and 2 bases respectively, with 10 bases between them. The CDR3 loop spans 15 amino acids. The CDR3 nucleotides are TGCGCCAGCAGCTTGGACAGGGTCATCACAGATACGCAGTATTTT. It is translated as CASSLDRVITDTQYF.

The chain uses TRBV19 and TRBJ1-2, with 8 bases aligning to TRBD1. The CDR3 spans 15 residues. Germline CDR1 reads LNHDA; CDR2 reads SQIVND (reference sequence). Trimming took 4 bases from V and 2 from J; bases not matched to a gene: 6. DNA of the CDR3: TGTGCCAGTAGTACCAGGACAGGGCGGAACTATGGCTACACCTTC. It specifies CASSTRTGRNYGYTF.

V is TRBV18 and J is TRBJ1-5; the match to TRBD1 covers 7 bases. Trimming removed 4 bases from V and 5 bases from J; junction bases left unmatched: 5. The germline CDR1 and CDR2 sequences are KGHSH and LQKENI. This CDR3 contains 14 residues. In DNA form, the CDR3 reads TGTGCCAGCTCACAACAGGGGCGGGATCAGCCCCAGCATTTT. Protein product: CASSQQGRDQPQHF.